The table lists the clone carrying this TCR beta chain with a few counts. The V and J ends lost 2 bases and 4 bases, in that order; junction bases with no gene match: 4. The CDR3 length is 14 residues. Germline lookup yields CDR1 DFQATT and CDR2 SNEGSKA (reference sequence). This sample was included in a study of T-cell reconstitution after alpha-beta-depleted transplantation in children. Researchers prepared the TCRbeta library using unique molecular identifiers, the study reports. MiXCR, run by TCRdb on the PCR reads, gives a single entry per CDR3 protein. The data contain about 980,000 distinct CDR3 sequences, about 31% of them singletons.

The material sequenced was PBMCs, mostly from graft donor cells, taken 360 days after TCRalphabeta/CD19-depleted stem cell transplant. This sequence originates from a boy younger than two who had a stem cell transplant for SCID, so the T cells may come from the graft donor. The V and J genes are TRBV20-1 and TRBJ2-1; 8 positions agree with TRBD1. CDR3 region: CSARQGAPYNEQFF. CDR3 bases: TGCAGTGCTAGACAGGGGGCCCCTTACAATGAGCAGTTCTTC.